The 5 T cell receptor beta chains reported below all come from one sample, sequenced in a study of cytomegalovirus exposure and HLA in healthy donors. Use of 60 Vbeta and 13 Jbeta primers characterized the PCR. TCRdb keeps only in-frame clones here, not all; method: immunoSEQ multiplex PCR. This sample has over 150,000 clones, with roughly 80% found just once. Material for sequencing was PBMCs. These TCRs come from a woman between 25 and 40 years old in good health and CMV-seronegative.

The CDR3 nucleotides read TGTGCCAGCAATTCCGGGACAGGGGGAACGAACACCGGGGAGCTGTTTTTT. It is translated as CASNSGTGGTNTGELFF. The V call is TRBV27, the J call TRBJ2-2; 11 bases align to TRBD1. Germline CDR1 reads MNHEY; CDR2 reads SMNVEV (reference sequence). The V gene end was trimmed by 7 bases and the J gene end by 0 bases; junction bases not matched to a gene: 7. The length of the CDR3 is 17 residues.

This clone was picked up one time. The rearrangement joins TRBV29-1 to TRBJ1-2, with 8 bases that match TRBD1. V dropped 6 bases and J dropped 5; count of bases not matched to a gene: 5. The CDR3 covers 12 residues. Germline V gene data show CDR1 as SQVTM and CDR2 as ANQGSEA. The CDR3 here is CSVDRVEYGYTF. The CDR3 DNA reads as TGCAGCGTGGACAGGGTGGAGTATGGCTACACCTTC. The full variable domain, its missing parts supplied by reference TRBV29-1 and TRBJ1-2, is SAVISQKPSRDICQRGTSLTIQCQVDSQVTMMFWYRQQPGQSLTLIATANQGSEATYESGFVIDKFPISRPNLTFSTLTVSNMSPEDSSIYLCSVDRVEYGYTFGSGTRLTVV.

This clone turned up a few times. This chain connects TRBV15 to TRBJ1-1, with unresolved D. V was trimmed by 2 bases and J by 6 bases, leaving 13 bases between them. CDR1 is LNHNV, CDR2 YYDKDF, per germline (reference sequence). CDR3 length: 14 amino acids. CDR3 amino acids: CATSRQQENPEAFF. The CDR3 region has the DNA TGTGCCACCAGCAGACAACAAGAAAACCCTGAAGCTTTCTTT. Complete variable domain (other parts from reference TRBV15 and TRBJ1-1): DAMVIQNPRYQVTQFGKPVTLSCSQTLNHNVMYWYQQKSSQAPKLLFHYYDKDFNNEADTPDNFQSRRPNTSFCFLDIRSPGLGDTAMYLCATSRQQENPEAFFGQGTRLTVV.

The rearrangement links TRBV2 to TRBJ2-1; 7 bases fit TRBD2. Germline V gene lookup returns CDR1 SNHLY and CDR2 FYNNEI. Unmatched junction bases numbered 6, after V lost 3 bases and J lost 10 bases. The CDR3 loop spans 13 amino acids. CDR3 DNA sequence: TGTGCCAGCAGTGACGGGCGGCGGGGGGAGCAGTTCTTC. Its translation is CASSDGRRGEQFF.

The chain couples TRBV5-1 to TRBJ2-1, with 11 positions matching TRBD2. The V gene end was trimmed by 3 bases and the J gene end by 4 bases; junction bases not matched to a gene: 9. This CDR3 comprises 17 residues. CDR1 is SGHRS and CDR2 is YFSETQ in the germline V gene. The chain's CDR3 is CASSSRGGLAEYNEQFF. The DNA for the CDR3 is TGCGCCAGCAGCTCTCGGGGGGGACTAGCGGAATACAATGAGCAGTTCTTC.